This T cell receptor (beta chain) comes out of a study of cytomegalovirus exposure and HLA in healthy donors. As for this clone: Antigen unknown.

Study outcomes and limitations: Later work associated 16,951 TCR beta sequences with HLA alleles at 0.05 false discovery rate. Near-uniform donor sequencing depth was presumed by presence/absence analyses.

Primers for the PCR totalled 60 Vbeta and 13 Jbeta. Method: immunoSEQ multiplex PCR; TCRdb's copy keeps in-frame clones and lacks some. This sample has about 270,000 clones, with about nine tenths found just once. V gave up 0 bases and J gave up 8 bases, with 8 bases separating them. Looked up from germline, CDR1 is MNHEY and CDR2 is SMNVEV (reference sequence). CDR3 length: 13 residues. The sample was PBMCs. The sequence was obtained from a man aged 40-50 years in good health and CMV-seropositive. The chain joins TRBV27 to TRBJ2-1; weak D call: TRBD2 (5 bases). CDR3 DNA: TGTGCCAGCAGTTTATCGATGGGAGATGAGCAGTTCTTC. Translating gives CASSLSMGDEQFF.